This passage covers 25 T cell receptor beta chains from one sample sequenced in a study of T-cell reconstitution after alpha-beta-depleted transplantation in children. A library of TCRbeta sequences, prepared with unique molecular identifiers, was generated. TCRdb reanalysed the PCR reads using MiXCR and keeps one entry per CDR3 protein. Among some 290,000 distinct CDR3 sequences, approximately 9.8% were seen once, and the ten largest hold over 9.5%. The material sequenced was PBMCs from the stem cell graft donor, taken from the stem cell graft. Source of these receptors: a human donor who donated a stem cell graft to a child with SCID.

In this sample, this clonotype turned up a few times. This chain uses TRBV12-3 or TRBV12-4 with TRBJ1-5; D not certain. V was pared by 2 bases and J by 5 bases, with 10 bases between. The CDR3 is 14 residues long. CDR3 region: CASSLRQSDQPQHF. The CDR3 DNA sequence: TGTGCCAGCAGTTTAAGGCAGTCAGATCAGCCCCAGCATTTT.

V and J are TRBV29-1 and TRBJ1-2; D not certain. V lost 3 bases and J 4 bases, leaving 15 bases between the germline ends. The CDR3 sequence is 14 residues long. Germline loops: CDR1 SQVTM, CDR2 ANQGSEA. The CDR3: CSVDWGNSIYGYTF. The CDR3 region has the DNA TGCAGCGTTGACTGGGGAAATAGTATCTATGGCTACACCTTC.

This clonotype was counted a few times. The V and J genes are TRBV5-1 and TRBJ2-7; D unclear. CDR3 length equals 15 residues. Germline values: CDR1 SGHRS, CDR2 YFSETQ. Trimming stripped 0 bases from V and 7 bases from J, with 17 bases between. CDR3 amino acids: CASSLGVRSLGEQYF. The CDR3 DNA sequence: TGCGCCAGCAGCTTGGGTGTCAGGTCCCTTGGGGAGCAGTACTTC.

This clonotype appeared many times. V is TRBV5-6 and J is TRBJ2-1, with D unresolved. Trimming removed 4 bases from V and 5 bases from J, with 19 bases in between. The CDR3 extends over 16 amino acids. CDR1 and CDR2 (germline): SGHDT, YYEEEE. For the CDR3, the DNA is TGTGCCAGCAGCCCCGTAGTGCAGCTCCTGGACAATGAGCAGTTCTTC. This gives the protein CASSPVVQLLDNEQFF.

This clonotype appeared many times. The gene calls are TRBV5-1 and TRBJ1-1, with 7 nucleotides matching TRBD1. The CDR3 is 15 amino acids. Germline V gene sequence: CDR1 SGHRS, CDR2 YFSETQ. V dropped 0 bases and J dropped 4; count of bases not matched to a gene: 6. The CDR3 region has the DNA TGCGCCAGCAGCTTGGCCGGGACAGCGGTCACTGAAGCTTTCTTT. This encodes CASSLAGTAVTEAFF. Full variable domain (remainder filled in from reference TRBV5-1 and TRBJ1-1): KAGVTQTPRYLIKTRGQQVTLSCSPISGHRSVSWYQQTPGQGLQFLFEYFSETQRNKGNFPGRFSGRQFSNSRSEMNVSTLELGDSALYLCASSLAGTAVTEAFFGQGTRLTVV.

This clonotype appeared many times. This chain connects TRBV12-3 or TRBV12-4 to TRBJ1-2; D is unresolved. The CDR3 length is 14 residues. The V gene lost 6 bases and the J gene lost 2 bases, with 13 bases spanning the gap. CDR3 bases: TGTGCCAGCAGAACTATGGACGGAAACTATGGCTACACCTTC. Encoded protein: CASRTMDGNYGYTF.

This sequence joins TRBV2 and TRBJ2-7; perhaps TRBD2 as D (5 bases). CDR3 size: 12 residues. Trimming removed 3 bases at V and 4 bases at J, with 7 bases between. The germline gives CDR1 SNHLY, CDR2 FYNNEI. The CDR3 is CASSEWEYEQYF. CDR3 bases: TGTGCCAGCAGTGAGTGGGAGTACGAGCAGTACTTC. Filled out from reference TRBV2 and TRBJ2-7, the complete variable domain reads EPEVTQTPSHQVTQMGQEVILRCVPISNHLYFYWYRQILGQKVEFLVSFYNNEISEKSEIFDDQFSVERPDGSNFTLKIRSTKLEDSAMYFCASSEWEYEQYFGPGTRLTVT.

This clonotype was picked up a small number of times. CDR3 nucleotide sequence: TGCGCCAGCAGCTTGGATGGACTAGCGGGGGCCGGGGAGCTGTTTTTT. It is translated as CASSLDGLAGAGELFF. The genes are TRBV5-1 and TRBJ2-2; 13 bases line up with TRBD2. Germline V gene lookup returns CDR1 SGHRS and CDR2 YFSETQ. CDR3 length: 16 amino acids. Unmatched junction bases numbered 2, after V lost 0 bases and J lost 6 bases.

This clonotype was counted a few times. The chain is built from TRBV7-6 and TRBJ2-5; 7 bases match TRBD1. The CDR3 length is 12 residues. Germline CDR1 is SGHVS and CDR2 is FNYEAQ. Trimming at V came to 7 bases and at J to 5 bases, leaving 4 bases not matched to a gene. The DNA for the CDR3 is TGTGCCAGCACCCTACAGGGGGAGACCCAGTACTTC. Translated, it gives CASTLQGETQYF.

This clonotype was observed a handful of times. The chain couples TRBV25-1 to TRBJ2-3; D gene ambiguous. Germline-derived CDR1 and CDR2 are MGHDK and SYGVNS. The CDR3 sequence is 17 residues long. Trimming stripped 6 bases from V and 0 bases from J, with 19 bases between. The CDR3 region is CASRAPPSTSSTDTQYF. CDR3 DNA: TGTGCCAGCAGAGCCCCCCCATCGACCAGTAGCACAGATACGCAGTATTTT.

V gene TRBV10-3 combines with J gene TRBJ2-2, with 9 bases lining up with TRBD1. With V trimmed by 6 bases and J by 6 bases, 5 bases remained unmatched. Germline CDR1 is ENHRY and CDR2 is SYGVKD. The CDR3 has 14 amino acids. The CDR3 region is CAIRDRGDAGELFF. In DNA, the CDR3 is TGTGCCATCAGGGACAGGGGAGATGCCGGGGAGCTGTTTTTT.

The V gene is TRBV6-5, the J gene TRBJ1-4; D is possibly TRBD1 (5 bases). This CDR3 region has 15 residues. V was cut by 0 bases and J by 0 bases, with 5 bases left in between. CDR1 is MNHEY, CDR2 SVGAGI, per germline. CDR3 bases: TGTGCCAGCAGTTACTCAGGGGCAACTAATGAAAAACTGTTTTTT. This codes for CASSYSGATNEKLFF.

This clonotype was observed at least ten times. The chain is built from TRBV20-1 and TRBJ2-3; D possibly matches TRBD1 or TRBD2 (5 bases each). Trimming cost V 5 bases and J 0 bases, with 9 bases left between them. Germline V lookup: CDR1 DFQATT, CDR2 SNEGSKA (reference sequence). This CDR3 has 13 residues. In DNA, the CDR3 is TGCAGTGCTGGGGGTGGGAGCACAGATACGCAGTATTTT. This translates into CSAGGGSTDTQYF.

The chain links TRBV7-6 to TRBJ1-4; D may be TRBD1 (5 bases). V dropped 0 bases and J dropped 4 bases, with 6 bases sitting between them. The CDR3 spans 14 residues. Germline values: CDR1 SGHVS, CDR2 FNYEAQ. CDR3 sequence reads: CASSLATVNEKLFF. The CDR3 nucleotides are TGTGCCAGCAGCTTAGCGACAGTTAATGAAAAACTGTTTTTT.

This clonotype was observed a handful of times. V and J are TRBV28 and TRBJ2-3; no clear D gene. There are 14 residues in the CDR3. Germline assignment: CDR1 MDHEN and CDR2 SYDVKM. The germline V and J ends were trimmed by 7 bases and 8 bases, with 19 bases remaining between them. CDR3 in DNA: TGTGCCAGCACCCAACCTGTCGTGGTCGGTACGCAGTATTTT. It codes for CASTQPVVVGTQYF. Combining the CDR3 with reference TRBV28 and TRBJ2-3 gives the whole variable domain DVKVTQSSRYLVKRTGEKVFLECVQDMDHENMFWYRQDPGLGLRLIYFSYDVKMKEKGDIPEGYSVSREKKERFSLILESASTNQTSMYLCASTQPVVVGTQYFGPGTRLTVL.

This clonotype showed up just a few times. V is TRBV20-1 and J is TRBJ1-5; D is ambiguous. The CDR3 runs to 14 residues. Trimming removed 5 bases from V and 2 bases from J, with 13 bases in between. Per the germline V gene, CDR1 is DFQATT and CDR2 is SNEGSKA (reference sequence). CDR3: CSALPMVGNQPQHF. Written as DNA, the CDR3 is TGCAGTGCTCTGCCCATGGTAGGCAATCAGCCCCAGCATTTT.

This clonotype occurred a few times. V usage is TRBV18 and J usage is TRBJ2-7; D may be TRBD1 or TRBD2 (6 bases each). The CDR3 has 16 amino acids. The V and J ends lost 4 bases and 2 bases respectively, with 18 bases between them. Germline CDR1 KGHSH, CDR2 LQKENI. In DNA form, the CDR3 reads TGTGCCAGCTCACAGGTGGTGTCGGGGGCGGCCTACGAGCAGTACTTC. Translated: CASSQVVSGAAYEQYF.

This chain's CDR3 is CSASEAWAGQTDGNTIYF. The CDR3 DNA reads TGCAGTGCTAGTGAAGCCTGGGCGGGACAGACGGATGGAAACACCATATATTTT. The chain carries TRBV20-1 and TRBJ1-3; 7 positions agree with TRBD1. The ends lost 3 bases at V and 3 bases at J; junction bases unmatched: 17. The CDR3 contains 18 residues. Germline lookup yields CDR1 DFQATT and CDR2 SNEGSKA (reference sequence).

V and J are TRBV5-1 and TRBJ1-4; D is uncertain. V lost 3 bases, J lost 0 bases, and 9 bases lay in between. Germline V gene sequence: CDR1 SGHRS, CDR2 YFSETQ. The CDR3 has 15 residues. CDR3 coding DNA: TGCGCCAGCAGCTACGGACGTGCAACTAATGAAAAACTGTTTTTT. As protein: CASSYGRATNEKLFF.

The rearrangement links TRBV20-1 to TRBJ2-7, with a possible D match to TRBD1 (5 bases). Germline loops: CDR1 DFQATT, CDR2 SNEGSKA (reference sequence). This CDR3 has 13 amino acids. Trimming stripped 4 bases from V and 1 base from J, with 11 bases between. The CDR3 spells CSAITGLSYEQYF. The DNA for the CDR3 is TGCAGTGCTATTACAGGCCTGTCCTACGAGCAGTACTTC.

The chain combines TRBV27 with TRBJ1-3; 11 positions match TRBD1. The CDR3 contains 17 residues. Per the germline V gene, CDR1 is MNHEY and CDR2 is SMNVEV (reference sequence). With 5 bases clipped from V and 1 base from J, the junction kept 7 bases outside the gene matches. The CDR3 bases are TGTGCCAGCAGTGATCTGGGACAGGGGGTTTCTGGAAACACCATATATTTT. It translates to CASSDLGQGVSGNTIYF.

This clonotype was recorded at least ten times. The chain joins TRBV12-3 or TRBV12-4 to TRBJ2-1; D possibly corresponds to TRBD1 (6 bases). V dropped 6 bases and J dropped 4 bases, with 13 bases sitting between them. CDR3 length equals 14 residues. CDR3 sequence reads: CASRPDSVYNEQFF. As DNA, the CDR3 is TGTGCCAGCAGACCGGACAGTGTATACAATGAGCAGTTCTTC.

V and J are TRBV6-2 or TRBV6-3 and TRBJ2-7, with D hard to call. V gave up 2 bases and J gave up 1 base, with 12 bases separating them. Germline V gene data show CDR1 as MNHEY and CDR2 as SVGEGT. The CDR3 is made up of 15 amino acids. The CDR3 here is CASSYLAEASYEQYF. CDR3 in DNA: TGTGCCAGCAGTTACCTGGCAGAAGCATCCTACGAGCAGTACTTC.

This clonotype was counted only a few times. As DNA, the CDR3 is TGCGCCAGCAGCTTGGTTTGGGACAGAGCGAACACCGGGGAGCTGTTTTTT. As protein: CASSLVWDRANTGELFF. The rearrangement joins TRBV5-1 to TRBJ2-2; 7 bases agree with TRBD1. Trimming removed 0 bases from V and 0 bases from J; junction bases left unmatched: 5. Germline CDR1 reads SGHRS; CDR2 reads YFSETQ. The CDR3 loop spans 17 amino acids.

The chain couples TRBV7-9 to TRBJ1-6; D gene ambiguous. Germline CDR1 reads SEHNR; CDR2 reads FQNEAQ (reference sequence). Trimming shortened V by 5 bases and J by 9 bases, and 14 bases separated the two germline ends. This CDR3 contains 14 residues. The chain's CDR3 is CASSATAIGSPLHF. The DNA of the CDR3 is TGTGCCAGCAGCGCAACGGCGATTGGTTCACCCCTCCACTTT.